This T cell receptor beta chain was recovered during a study of T cell responses to AZD1222 COVID-19 vaccine. As for this clone: The antigen is not known.

Study-wide points: Repertoire sampling occurred only after the peak T cell response.

Per germline, CDR1 LNHDA and CDR2 SQIVND (reference sequence). The ends lost 6 bases at V and 3 bases at J; junction bases unmatched: 6. The CDR3 loop spans 14 amino acids. Produced via immunoSEQ multiplex PCR; TCRdb's table is partial and in-frame only. The data contain around 90,000 clones, about 90% of them singletons. The material was peripheral blood, obtained on day 0 of MenACWY control vaccination. The TCR comes from an adult in good health. V and J are TRBV19 and TRBJ1-2; 8 bases line up with TRBD1. In DNA form, the CDR3 reads TGTGCCAGTAGGAGGACGACAGGGGACTATGGCTACACCTTC. Protein sequence: CASRRTTGDYGYTF.